This T cell receptor beta chain was sequenced for a study of radiotherapy plus CTLA-4 blockade in lung cancer. For the study at large: Among patients, over 15% showed objective responses, and roughly 31% had disease control.

The sample holds a few counts of this clone. Patients in the study, people with chemo-refractory metastatic non-small-cell lung cancer, received focal radiation plus ipilimumab CTLA-4 blockade. Data came from immunoSEQ multiplex PCR; TCRdb stores just in-frame clones and leaves some out. The table lists about 98,000 clones, more than 75% of them singletons. This CDR3 comprises 17 residues. Germline V gives CDR1 SGDLS, CDR2 YYNGEE. J gave up 2 bases and V 3 bases, and 8 bases lay outside the gene matches. The source material was peripheral blood, sampled from a patient treated with radiotherapy plus ipilimumab. This clonotype was sampled from a human donor with non-small cell lung cancer who had a partial response to radiotherapy plus ipilimumab. The V and J genes are TRBV9 and TRBJ2-2; TRBD2 matches at 9 bases. CDR3 in amino acids: CASSGNSGSTNTGELFF. The CDR3 DNA reads TGTGCCAGCAGCGGTAATAGCGGGAGTACAAACACCGGGGAGCTGTTTTTT. Combining the CDR3 with reference TRBV9 and TRBJ2-2 gives the whole variable domain DSGVTQTPKHLITATGQRVTLRCSPRSGDLSVYWYQQSLDQGLQFLIQYYNGEERAKGNILERFSAQQFPDLHSELNLSSLELGDSALYFCASSGNSGSTNTGELFFGEGSRLTVL.